This note documents a single TCR beta chain sequence. What it binds is unknown. The sample comes from a study of radiation and T cells in renal cell carcinoma. V lost 5 bases and J 2 bases, leaving 16 bases between the germline ends. Germline CDR1 and CDR2: MGHRA and YSYEKL. This CDR3 has 15 amino acids. Broader study findings: Pretreatment tumor biopsies were lacking, so baseline clonotypes are unknown.

Profiling relied on immunoSEQ multiplex PCR, and the TCRdb table lists in-frame clones only, not all of them. The profile covers roughly 100,000 clones, with 75% to 85% appearing a single time and approximately 6.9% taken by the ten largest. Time point in this sample: blood 4 weeks post-SBRT, at nephrectomy. Treatment meaning: 15 Gy SBRT to primary tumor, nephrectomy 4 weeks later. Nephrectomy followed 15 Gy stereotactic body radiation by 4 weeks. Blood was sampled at baseline, 2 weeks and 4 weeks after SBRT. Clear cell pathology was present in this patient's renal cell carcinoma. This chain connects TRBV4-1 to TRBJ2-7; D might be TRBD1 or TRBD2, each matching 6 bases. The sequencing used blood, collected from a patient whose treatment included radiotherapy and nephrectomy. This TCR came from a man aged 55 to 69 with renal cell carcinoma. CDR3: CASSNRVRGAYEQYF. Written as DNA, the CDR3 is TGCGCCAGCAGCAACAGGGTCCGCGGGGCCTACGAGCAGTACTTC.